This T cell receptor beta chain was found in a study of cytomegalovirus exposure and HLA in healthy donors (dated by TCRdb to about 2017). Regarding the study in general: An earlier analysis of fewer than 750 of the donors reported about 280 Gb of sequence data and around 120 million unique TCR beta sequences obtained from about 170 million T cells. Roughly 300 gigabases of sequencing data and tens of millions of unique TCR sequences made up an early release that covered around 640 HLA-typed donors. Of the 300 to 500 genotyped donors, over 80% were placed in the genetic ancestry cluster associated with self-reported Caucasian donors. The study aimed to test whether signatures of past pathogen exposure could be identified by cataloging public T cell receptors. Using immunosequencing, the study profiled T cell repertoires from 500 to 800 subjects and related those repertoires to cytomegalovirus serostatus. A separate validation cohort of about 110 different subjects was used in addition to the approximately 640-subject first cohort. The study combined high-throughput TCR immunosequencing, statistical association of individual TCRs with disease status, and machine learning to predict cytomegalovirus infection status. A later analysis re-examined previously published TCR beta repertoires from about 700 donors and added high-resolution HLA genotyping to investigate patterns of TCR occurrence. Rather than using new phenotypic data, the later analysis identified candidate immune exposures from TCR beta sequences and from how often those sequences occurred across donors. An earlier analysis of 587 of the donors used high-throughput TCR beta sequencing to judge whether each TCR beta V gene segment behaved as functional or pseudogenic. Alongside the repertoire data, information on donor age, sex, ethnicity and CMV serostatus was compiled. A later genetic analysis used genome-wide SNP genotypes for about three fifths of the 666 donors, treating that subset as a discovery cohort. Every discovery cohort repertoire had been produced on one sequencing platform. HLA typing included class I and class II loci at four-digit resolution. Typing coverage varied by locus: roughly 629-640 donors for A, B, C, DRB1 and DQB1; approximately 560 for DQA1; over 600 for DPA1; some 470 for DPB1. About five DR-DQ haplotypes were handled as single units for association and clustering because linkage in the cohort was strong. Among about 400 genotyped donors of the cohort, an average of around 250,000 unique TCR beta nucleotide sequences was sequenced per donor, of which approximately 19% were non-productive.

Note on this clone: The antigen this receptor binds is unknown.

The cysteine opens and the phenylalanine closes a CDR3 of 15 amino acids. Left in the record is the CDR3 DNA by itself, 45 bases read in frame from the first base. V sheds 0 bases and J sheds 5 bases, leaving 14 bases between their ends. The germline V gene provides CDR1 MNHEY and CDR2 SVGAGI. Study-wide findings and limitations: When HLA alleles, especially DR and DQ, strongly co-occurred, TCR associations were difficult to assign to individual alleles. Immune exposure information for the cohort was limited to CMV serostatus. In a later analysis, 16,951 TCR beta sequences were associated with specific HLA alleles at a false discovery rate of 0.05. The 87-base-pair reads could not distinguish some IMGT-functional V segments, including TRBV6-2 and TRBV6-3, so those segments were excluded. The cohort was sequenced for TCR beta chains only, and without alpha or paired-chain data the features that could be detected were limited. Cytomegalovirus status was reported to be diagnosed by the classifier with high specificity and sensitivity in both the original and validation cohorts. Presence/absence analyses assumed roughly uniform sequencing depth across donors, an assumption that may not hold. The authors suggested that the approach could potentially be extended to other disease states and immunological phenotypes. Across donors, most TCR sequences were observed very rarely, whereas some public TCRs were present in many individuals. A further reported finding was that TCR beta sequences accurately predicted the HLA-A and HLA-B alleles for most subjects in the first cohort. The earlier analysis of some 560 of the donors excluded approximately 17 rarely observed V segments, including chromosome 9 orphons, because counts were too low. In a later analysis, TCR association rates were found to vary across HLA loci, with the most associated TCRs seen for DRB1 alleles and the fewest for HLA-C alleles. Correlated functional status among segregating V segments might be attributable to linkage disequilibrium, but an unknown experimental factor could not be ruled out. According to a later analysis, parvovirus B19, influenza, CMV and Epstein-Barr virus appeared linked to several top co-occurrence clusters. In the study, 150 to 200 TCR beta chains were listed as associated with cytomegalovirus. HLA typing was unavailable for some donors at each locus, so association tests used only the typed subset. A later genetic analysis reported fewer N-insertions in productive TCRs among donors in an Asian-associated ancestry cluster than the roughly 670-donor mean. In a later analysis, HLA-associated TCR beta chains were found to be more clonally expanded and to have lower generation probabilities than equally common non-associated chains. An association between a missense DCLRE1C variant and V-gene and J-gene trimming of TCR beta chains was found in a later genetic analysis and replicated in an independent cohort. In an earlier analysis of 587 of the donors, most TCR beta V segments appeared in productive rearrangements about 87% or about 30% of the time, broadly matching IMGT annotations. A few of the identified cytomegalovirus-associated TCR beta chains were confirmed in vitro to be specific for cytomegalovirus antigens. A later analysis found that most CMV-associated TCR beta chains appeared HLA-restricted, with HLA associations seemingly driven largely by CMV exposure. A cluster of highly shared sequence variants was judged likely to represent a technical artifact of the sequencing pipeline.

Library construction relied on the immunoSEQ multiplex PCR assay. The multiplex PCR relied on a mix of 60 forward primers for TCR Vbeta segments and 13 reverse primers for TCR Jbeta segments. Amplification of the CDR3 region of rearranged TCR beta genes was performed with a multiplex PCR assay on genomic DNA. On the Illumina HiSeq System, the amplified TCR beta libraries were sequenced as 87-base-pair reads. The paper's data handling went like this. Across the 500 to 850 repertoires, a later analysis counted some 81 million unique TCR beta chains, 8.5 million to 12 million of which were shared by at least two donors. A nearest-neighbor algorithm error-corrected the raw reads and collapsed the reads into unique sequences, merging closely related sequences to remove PCR and sequencing errors. Alignment of CDR3 sequences to IMGT reference sequences was used to assign V, D and J gene segments. For a sequence to be retained, at least a six-nucleotide match to both a V gene segment and a J gene segment was required. A rearrangement counted as productive if the CDR3 had no stop codons and remained in frame with V and J, and every other rearrangement counted as non-productive. CDR3 was defined by IMGT convention, running from the second conserved V-encoded cysteine to the conserved J-encoded phenylalanine. In an earlier analysis of approximately 500 of the donors, sequences lacking an unambiguous match to a single V gene segment were excluded. In an earlier analysis of about 590 of the donors, a V segment was called functional when productive rearrangements were above 56.7%, and segregating when the standard deviation between donors exceeded 5%. A statistical classification framework was developed to diagnose cytomegalovirus status using the catalog of TCR beta chain sequences. In a later analysis, TCR nucleotide sequences were compared against IMGT/GENE-DB human TR gene sequences so that V and J genes could be assigned. Using the TCRdist pipeline, a later analysis assigned CDR3 sequences along with most-parsimonious VDJ recombination scenarios. In a later analysis, each TCR beta chain was defined by its CDR3 amino acid sequence together with its V-gene family, and reads lacking a unique V-gene family were excluded. To address suspected cross-contamination and a sequencing artifact, a later analysis removed 550 to 750 highly shared, low-generation-probability nucleotide sequences. In a later analysis, a clonal expansion index for each public chain was calculated from normalized within-repertoire ranks of inferred template counts. Generation probabilities in a later analysis came from a VDJ recombination model fitted to out-of-frame rearrangements, and those results were checked against IGoR. In a later analysis, TCR-TCR, TCR-HLA and TCR-CMV co-occurrence was scored with hypergeometric tests, and a repertoire-size bias correction was applied to TCR pairs. In a later analysis, false discovery rates were estimated by permuting HLA or CMV assignments 20 times. A later analysis grouped co-occurring TCRs with DBSCAN, adding TCRdist sequence similarity when clustering within HLA-allele-positive subsets. Repertoires with fewer than 30,000 or more than 120,000 public chains were left out of co-occurrence clustering, as were five repertoires with anomalous nucleotide sharing. TCRdb stores this immuneACCESS table with in-frame sequences only. Part of the clones is absent; in the studies checked, under half of the shortfall reflects unresolved V genes, and no reason is known for the rest. From that table come the V and J calls and clone size; the DNA was used to work out D and trimming. The sample table includes 30,000 to 40,000 clones. The top ten clonotypes cover around 5.9% of the sample.

The cohort consisted of some 730 healthy bone marrow donors. At the time of sampling, all cohort members were nominally healthy, though unrecorded immune exposures were likely present. Of the approximately 670 cohort members, 250 to 300 had a positive CMV serostatus and 350 to 450 had a negative one, while no CMV serostatus was recorded for the donor. A peripheral blood sample was provided by each donor, and peripheral blood mononuclear cells were used for TCR beta sequencing. Genomic DNA extraction from the blood cell samples was performed with the Qiagen DNeasy Blood Extraction Kit. The specimen sequenced was PBMCs. This sequence originates from a human donor in good health. The sequence links TRBV6-5 to TRBJ2-7, with TRBD2 tentatively as D gene (5 bases match). The DNA is as follows: TGTGCCAGCAGTTACTCCGGGAAAGGGAGCGACGAGCAGTACTTC. Its amino acids are CASSYSGKGSDEQYF.